Shown below are 5 T cell receptor beta chains from a single sample sequenced in a study of blood T cell repertoires in COVID-19 (dated by TCRdb to the early 2020s). Libraries were made using the immunoSEQ multiplex PCR assay. TCRdb took this table from immuneACCESS and kept in-frame rearrangements with V and J called. Such tables lack part of the clones; where checked against another copy, unresolved V genes explain under half of the gap, and the rest is unexplained. This sample is represented by around 300,000 clones; 80% to 95% of them were singletons. Under 7% of the sample is taken by the ten largest. Sequenced material: peripheral blood. These receptor sequences come from a woman in her twenties or thirties with COVID-19, enrolled during active disease.

V and J are TRBV5-1 and TRBJ2-1; D gene uncertain. The V end was cut by 0 bases, the J end by 0 bases, with 13 bases between. Germline V gene lookup returns CDR1 SGHRS and CDR2 YFSETQ. The length of the CDR3 is 17 residues. CDR3 region: CASSLESLSSSYNEQFF. Written as DNA, the CDR3 is TGCGCCAGCAGCTTGGAGTCCCTTAGTAGCTCCTACAATGAGCAGTTCTTC.

The genes are TRBV2 and TRBJ2-5; 7 positions agree with TRBD1. Germline CDR1 SNHLY, CDR2 FYNNEI. The J segment lost 1 base and the V segment lost 6 bases, leaving 5 bases of the junction unmatched. This CDR3 is built from 14 residues. The DNA for the CDR3 is TGTGCCAGCAGACCGGGGACAGCCCAAGAGACCCAGTACTTC. Amino acids: CASRPGTAQETQYF.

The chain links TRBV28 to TRBJ2-2, with 7 bases that match TRBD2. In germline, CDR1 is MDHEN, CDR2 SYDVKM. The CDR3 covers 16 residues. With V trimmed by 2 bases and J by 6 bases, 9 bases remained unmatched. Here the CDR3 reads CASSLSGGSGPGELFF. The CDR3 DNA is TGTGCCAGCAGTTTAAGTGGCGGGAGTGGGCCCGGGGAGCTGTTTTTT.

The J gene is TRBJ1-2, the V gene TRBV28; TRBD1 agrees at 10 bases. In germline, CDR1 is MDHEN, CDR2 SYDVKM. The V segment lost 3 bases and the J segment 8 bases; nucleotides outside the gene matches: 3. The CDR3 loop spans 13 amino acids. This chain's CDR3 is CASSLGQGIGYTF. The CDR3 bases are TGTGCCAGCAGTTTGGGACAGGGGATCGGCTACACCTTC.

The chain combines TRBV3-1 (or the pseudogene TRBV3-2) with TRBJ2-5, with D unresolved. The germline V gene has CDR1 LGHDT and CDR2 YNNKEL (reference sequence). Trimming stripped 10 bases from V and 2 bases from J, with 8 bases between. This CDR3 spans 11 amino acids. The CDR3 DNA sequence: TGTGCCACACAAATTCAAGAGACCCAGTACTTC. Its translation is CATQIQETQYF.